The rows below give T cell receptor beta chains drawn from one sample of a study of patients and donors after allogeneic stem cell transplantation. TCRdb passed the RT-PCR reads through MiXCR, listing each CDR3 protein once. Counted here are 200,000 to 250,000 distinct CDR3 sequences, roughly 14% occurring once; the ten biggest clones make up roughly 11%. Sequencing used blood, either unsorted or a sorted T cell fraction (not recorded which). The source of these receptors is a human donor who was either an allogeneic HSCT recipient or a stem cell or donor lymphocyte infusion donor (not recorded which). It is not recorded whose cells these are; they may come from a transplant donor. CDR3s include the opening cysteine and the closing phenylalanine or tryptophan. D genes are given only for firm matches. Rows give clone size only sometimes, using once, few, many, or a class for an expanded clone.

TRBJ2-7	NA	TRBV3-1	NA	CASSSRGASYEQYF	TGTGCCAGCAGCAGCAGGGGGGCCTCCTACGAGCAGTACTTC
TRBJ2-2	NA	TRBV7-2	many	CASSLVRGHTGELFF	TGTGCCAGCAGCTTAGTTCGGGGGCACACCGGGGAGCTGTTTTTT
TRBJ1-2	TRBD1	TRBV6-2/TRBV6-3	many	CASTRQGSKGYTF	TGTGCCAGCACCCGACAGGGATCGAAAGGCTACACCTTC
TRBJ2-3	TRBD2	TRBV12-3/TRBV12-4	many	CASSLATSGGAGTQYF	TGTGCCAGCAGTTTAGCGACTAGCGGGGGGGCCGGTACGCAGTATTTT
TRBJ1-2	TRBD1	TRBV5-1	few	CASSLAPADRASNYGYTF	TGCGCCAGCAGCTTGGCCCCGGCGGACAGGGCATCTAACTATGGCTACACCTTC
TRBJ1-1	NA	TRBV19	NA	CASGLLANTEAFF	TGTGCCAGTGGGTTGCTAGCAAACACTGAAGCTTTCTTT
TRBJ2-7	TRBD2	TRBV7-8	NA	CASSSPRGRVYEQYF	TGTGCCAGCAGCTCCCCCCGGGGGAGGGTCTACGAGCAGTACTTC
TRBJ2-2	TRBD2	TRBV2	few	CASSAHGGDNTGELFF	TGTGCCAGCAGCGCCCACGGGGGGGATAACACCGGGGAGCTGTTTTTT
TRBJ1-2	NA	TRBV4-2	many	CASSPQQGGGYTF	TGTGCCAGCAGCCCTCAGCAGGGAGGGGGCTACACCTTC
TRBJ2-1	TRBD1	TRBV7-2	many	CASSLGTGKVEQFF	TGTGCCAGCAGCTTAGGGACAGGGAAGGTTGAGCAGTTCTTC
TRBJ2-1	NA	TRBV6-1	NA	CASSDEGAQYNEQFF	TGTGCCAGCAGTGATGAGGGAGCGCAATACAATGAGCAGTTCTTC
TRBJ2-7	TRBD1	TRBV27	few	CASSLLAAGGLYEQYF	TGTGCCAGCAGTTTACTCGCGGCAGGGGGTTTGTACGAGCAGTACTTC
TRBJ2-3	TRBD2	TRBV9	NA	CASSATSGGFADTQYF	TGTGCCAGCAGCGCGACTAGCGGGGGTTTCGCAGATACGCAGTATTTT
TRBJ1-1	TRBD1	TRBV7-2	NA	CASSYPTGGKGTEAFF	TGTGCCAGCAGCTACCCAACAGGGGGCAAAGGCACTGAAGCTTTCTTT
TRBJ2-7	TRBD2	TRBV30	NA	CACHSGASTYEQYF	TGTGCCTGCCATAGCGGGGCCTCAACCTACGAGCAGTACTTC
TRBJ2-1	NA	TRBV7-2	NA	CASSLAAGQDEQFF	TGTGCCAGCAGCTTAGCGGCAGGGCAGGATGAGCAGTTCTTC
TRBJ1-2	TRBD1	TRBV4-2	many	CASSQPNRGTANYGYTF	TGTGCCAGCAGCCAACCAAACAGGGGAACAGCTAACTATGGCTACACCTTC
TRBJ1-1	NA	TRBV11-2	few	CASSLRPGAEAFF	TGTGCCAGCAGCTTACGGCCCGGGGCTGAAGCTTTCTTT
TRBJ2-7	TRBD1	TRBV7-2	NA	CASSTGTGYYEQYF	TGTGCCAGCAGTACCGGGACAGGGTACTACGAGCAGTACTTC
TRBJ2-1	NA	TRBV19	NA	CASSIRGGAGKKNEQFF	TGTGCCAGTAGTATTCGGGGTGGGGCAGGGAAGAAGAATGAGCAGTTCTTC
TRBJ1-3	NA	TRBV28	NA	CASSLGLTASSGNTIYF	TGTGCCAGCAGTTTAGGTTTAACAGCGAGCTCTGGAAACACCATATATTTT
TRBJ2-2	NA	TRBV7-2	few	CASSTYWGGELFF	TGTGCCAGCAGCACCTACTGGGGCGGGGAGCTGTTTTTT
TRBJ2-2	TRBD2	TRBV11-3	many	CASSLGLAGPAGELFF	TGTGCCAGCAGCTTAGGACTAGCGGGACCCGCCGGGGAGCTGTTTTTT
TRBJ2-2	TRBD2	TRBV27	many	CASSWTSGDRNTGELFF	TGTGCCAGCAGTTGGACTAGCGGGGATCGGAACACCGGGGAGCTGTTTTTT
TRBJ1-2	NA	TRBV29-1	few	CSVYFAGRDGYTF	TGCAGCGTTTATTTTGCAGGGCGAGATGGCTACACCTTC
TRBJ2-1	NA	TRBV20-1	few	CSAPRSGLRDNEQFF	TGCAGTGCCCCTAGGTCAGGACTGAGAGACAATGAGCAGTTCTTC
TRBJ2-1	TRBD2	TRBV6-2/TRBV6-3	NA	CASSYPSGSRNEQFF	TGTGCCAGCAGTTACCCTAGCGGGAGTAGGAATGAGCAGTTCTTC
TRBJ2-1	TRBD1	TRBV5-1	many	CASSRDRGSNEQFF	TGCGCCAGCTCCCGGGACAGGGGTTCCAATGAGCAGTTCTTC
TRBJ1-2	TRBD1	TRBV5-1	many	CASSQATGGNGYTF	TGCGCCAGCAGCCAAGCGACAGGGGGCAATGGCTACACCTTC
TRBJ2-1	NA	TRBV5-8	NA	CASLELDVGSYQFF	TGTGCCAGCCTCGAGCTGGACGTCGGGTCTTATCAGTTCTTC
TRBJ1-5	NA	TRBV15	many	CATSRERDQPQHF	TGTGCCACCAGCAGAGAACGGGATCAGCCCCAGCATTTT
TRBJ1-6	NA	TRBV10-3	few	CAISAAGTGVGALHF	TGTGCCATCAGTGCGGCCGGGACCGGGGTAGGGGCCCTCCACTTT
TRBJ2-3	NA	TRBV9	many	CASGAGARTDTQYF	TGTGCCAGCGGGGCGGGGGCACGCACAGATACGCAGTATTTT
TRBJ1-2	NA	TRBV7-6	many	CASSSLTGTGYTF	TGTGCCAGCAGCTCCCTAACAGGGACTGGCTACACCTTC
TRBJ2-2	TRBD1	TRBV7-9	few	CASSSTGTANTGELFF	TGTGCCAGCAGCTCGACCGGGACAGCGAACACCGGGGAGCTGTTTTTT
TRBJ2-5	NA	TRBV12-3/TRBV12-4	many	CASSYVSETQYF	TGTGCCAGCAGTTACGTGTCGGAGACCCAGTACTTC
TRBJ2-7	NA	TRBV2	NA	CASSDFRAPPYEQYF	TGTGCCAGCAGTGACTTTCGGGCCCCCCCCTACGAGCAGTACTTC
TRBJ1-4	NA	TRBV11-1	NA	CASRGHGRLPGTNEKLFF	TGTGCCAGCAGAGGCCATGGGCGGTTACCCGGGACTAATGAAAAACTGTTTTTT
TRBJ2-3	TRBD2	TRBV5-1	few	CASSRGLAGGWGSTDTQYF	TGCGCCAGCAGCCGCGGACTAGCGGGAGGGTGGGGCAGCACAGATACGCAGTATTTT
TRBJ1-3	NA	TRBV5-1	NA	CASSLDRGGGNTIYF	TGCGCCAGCAGCTTGGACCGAGGTGGTGGAAACACCATATATTTT
TRBJ1-2	TRBD1	TRBV7-2	NA	CASSVSTGNGYTF	TGTGCCAGCAGCGTATCGACAGGGAATGGCTACACCTTC
TRBJ1-3	NA	TRBV9	NA	CASSVAGANPGNTIYF	TGTGCCAGCAGCGTTGCAGGGGCAAACCCTGGAAACACCATATATTTT
TRBJ1-5	NA	TRBV4-3	many	CASSQDPGGINQPQHF	TGCGCCAGCAGCCAAGACCCCGGGGGAATAAATCAGCCCCAGCATTTT
TRBJ2-5	TRBD2	TRBV20-1	few	CSARPVGGRGETQYF	TGCAGTGCTAGGCCCGTCGGCGGGAGGGGGGAGACCCAGTACTTC
TRBJ1-3	NA	TRBV7-2	many	CASSTLAFSGNTIYF	TGTGCCAGCAGCACCTTGGCCTTTTCTGGAAACACCATATATTTT
TRBJ1-1	TRBD1	TRBV20-1	many	CSARQGGSEAFF	TGCAGTGCTCGACAGGGCGGGTCTGAAGCTTTCTTT
TRBJ1-2	NA	TRBV4-2	many	CASSQDGIQDYGYTF	TGTGCCAGCAGCCAAGATGGGATACAGGACTATGGCTACACCTTC
TRBJ1-6	NA	TRBV6-1	few	CASIVLAGGHGNSPLHF	TGTGCCAGCATTGTACTAGCAGGTGGCCATGGTAATTCACCCCTCCACTTT
TRBJ1-1	NA	TRBV7-2	many	CASSLVRVLGTEAFF	TGTGCCAGCAGCTTAGTGAGAGTACTGGGCACTGAAGCTTTCTTT
TRBJ1-2	NA	TRBV5-5	NA	CASLGGAVESYYGYTF	TGTGCCAGCCTTGGAGGGGCAGTGGAGTCGTACTATGGCTACACCTTC
TRBJ1-5	TRBD1	TRBV20-1	many	CSARDWGQGNQPQHF	TGCAGTGCTAGAGATTGGGGACAGGGCAATCAGCCCCAGCATTTT